The clone carrying this T cell receptor (beta chain) was counted between two and nine times. Its antigen is as yet unknown. The data derive from a study of T cell repertoires in aging, cancer and after chemotherapy. Study-level information: Paired samples before and after chemotherapy came from glioblastoma patients receiving temozolomide-based therapy.

Multiplex touch-down PCR with TRB-A/B primers amplified rearranged V-D-J TRB sequences. TCRdb analysed the multiplex PCR reads with MiXCR anew, one entry per CDR3 protein. The sample has about 6,700 distinct CDR3 sequences, about 56% seen once. The germline CDR1 and CDR2 sequences are SGHDT and YYEEEE. V lost 2 bases and J 4 bases, leaving 7 bases between the germline ends. CDR3 length: 14 amino acids. General study points: Age-matched healthy donors had significantly more diverse, less clonal blood TCR repertoires than untreated cancer patients. In cancer patients, declining TCR diversity with age involved lost richness and lost evenness.

TCR beta rearrangements were amplified from peripheral blood genomic DNA. Source material: blood. V gene TRBV5-6 combines with J gene TRBJ1-6; D gene unclear. The source is a human donor with a solid tumor. This CDR3 reads CASSLGDYNSPLHF. CDR3 bases: TGTGCCAGCAGCTTAGGTGATTATAATTCACCCCTCCACTTT.